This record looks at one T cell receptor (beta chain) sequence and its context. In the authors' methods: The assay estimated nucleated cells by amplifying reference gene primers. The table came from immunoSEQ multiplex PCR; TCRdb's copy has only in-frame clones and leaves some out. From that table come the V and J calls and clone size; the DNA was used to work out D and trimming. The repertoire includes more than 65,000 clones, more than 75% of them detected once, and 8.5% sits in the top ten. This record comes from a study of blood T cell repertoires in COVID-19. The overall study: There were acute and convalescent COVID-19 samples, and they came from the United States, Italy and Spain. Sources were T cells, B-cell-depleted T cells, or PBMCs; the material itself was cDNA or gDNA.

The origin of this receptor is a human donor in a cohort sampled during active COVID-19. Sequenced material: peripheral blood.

CDR3 region: CATSDGAGPGDTEAFF. The CDR3 bases are TGTGCCACCAGTGACGGTGCAGGTCCAGGCGACACTGAAGCTTTCTTT. V gene TRBV24-1 combines with J gene TRBJ1-1; D is unclear. The CDR3 consists of 16 residues. Germline V gene data show CDR1 as KGHDR and CDR2 as SFDVKD. The germline V and J ends were trimmed by 4 bases and 3 bases, with 17 bases remaining between them.